This T cell receptor (beta chain) came from a study of spatial heterogeneity in lung cancer. Indicated time point: blood at routine non-recurrence follow-up after resection. Frozen PBMC, nontumor lung or tumor provided whole RNA, which was sequenced unsorted. The sample holds many counts of this clonotype. CDR3 length: 14 residues. Trimming removed 2 bases from V and 6 bases from J, with 14 bases in between. The germline V gene encodes CDR1 SSHAT and CDR2 FNYEAQ (reference sequence). TCRdb re-called the 5' RACE reads with MiXCR, one entry per CDR3 protein. The table lists 51,000 or so distinct CDR3 sequences, roughly 7.4% of them singletons.

V gene TRBV7-7 combines with J gene TRBJ2-7; no clear D gene. This receptor was identified in a female donor with early-stage non-small cell lung cancer. Sequenced here: PBMCs, sampled at follow-up. This CDR3 reads CASSLNPGYSEQYF. CDR3 coding DNA: TGTGCCAGCAGCTTAAATCCAGGCTATTCCGAGCAGTACTTC.